The next 24 T cell receptor beta chains were all read from a single sample in a study of T cells in Graves' hyperthyroidism and ophthalmopathy (dated by TCRdb to between 2019 and 2020). Libraries were built with multiplex PCR. This sample was sequenced with an Illumina HiSeq 2000. The TCR beta CDR3 regions were amplified from the RNA transcripts. The TCR CDR3 was subjected to a first round of RT-PCR using the HTBI primer set and the Qiagen OneStep RT-PCR kit. The raw public data were reprocessed by TCRdb itself: fastp quality trimming at Q25, MiXCR clonotype calling, in-frame beta chains only. Under each unique CDR3 protein, matching rows form one entry showing the most common genes and DNA. This sample has approximately 600,000 distinct CDR3 sequences in its table, and around 15% of those were observed once. About 3.9% of the sample is held by the ten biggest clonotypes. Sequences were obtained from blood. The source is a woman in her 40s with Graves' ophthalmopathy.

The V and J genes are TRBV28 and TRBJ2-2, with 7 nucleotides matching TRBD2. The V and J ends lost 5 bases and 5 bases, in that order; junction bases with no gene match: 11. Germline V gene sequence: CDR1 MDHEN, CDR2 SYDVKM. The CDR3 contains 16 residues. The DNA for the CDR3 is TGTGCCAGCAGTATATCAAGCGGGGTAGGGACCGGGGAGCTGTTTTTT. Translated: CASSISSGVGTGELFF.

This clonotype appeared many times. The chain joins TRBV6-5 to TRBJ1-1; D is possibly TRBD1 (5 bases). This CDR3 contains 15 residues. The germline CDR1 and CDR2 sequences are MNHEY and SVGAGI. V lost 3 bases and J lost 0, with 11 bases in between. CDR3 amino acids: CASSYWQGVNTEAFF. Written as DNA, the CDR3 is TGTGCCAGCAGTTATTGGCAGGGCGTGAACACTGAAGCTTTCTTT.

This clonotype was observed many times. This chain uses TRBV6-1 with TRBJ1-5; 7 nucleotides agree with TRBD1. Germline V CDR1 and CDR2: MNHNS, SASEGT. This CDR3 contains 12 residues. J was trimmed by 4 bases and V by 11 bases; bases with no gene match: 5. CDR3 sequence reads: CAGTGENQPQHF. CDR3 sequence (DNA): TGTGCCGGAACAGGGGAAAATCAGCCCCAGCATTTT.

This clonotype was detected many times. V usage is TRBV14 and J usage is TRBJ1-1; no definite D call. V was shortened by 0 bases and J by 1 base, with 6 bases between the two germline ends. Germline CDR1 SGHDN, CDR2 FVKESK. The CDR3 runs to 14 residues. CDR3 coding DNA: TGTGCCAGCAGCCAAGATATGGGGAACACTGAAGCTTTCTTT. Its translation is CASSQDMGNTEAFF.

This clonotype was counted only a few times. The V gene is TRBV11-2, the J gene TRBJ1-5; 9 bases agree with TRBD1. V shed 4 bases and J 5 bases; nucleotides not matched to a gene: 9. This CDR3 is built from 16 residues. From germline, CDR1 is SGHAT and CDR2 FQNNGV. CDR3 region: CASSYTGGSRYQPQHF. In nucleotides, the CDR3 is TGTGCCAGCAGCTATACAGGGGGCTCGCGGTATCAGCCCCAGCATTTT.

This clonotype was recorded a few times. This sequence joins TRBV2 and TRBJ2-2; D remains unclear. CDR1 and CDR2 (germline): SNHLY, FYNNEI. The length of the CDR3 is 11 residues. Trimming removed 10 bases from V and 1 base from J, with 4 bases in between. CDR3: CANGNTGELFF. CDR3 DNA: TGTGCCAACGGGAACACCGGGGAGCTGTTTTTT. The full variable domain, completed using reference TRBV2 and TRBJ2-2, is EPEVTQTPSHQVTQMGQEVILRCVPISNHLYFYWYRQILGQKVEFLVSFYNNEISEKSEIFDDQFSVERPDGSNFTLKIRSTKLEDSAMYFCANGNTGELFFGEGSRLTVL.

This clonotype was recorded many times. The chain joins TRBV11-2 to TRBJ2-4; D not resolved. The CDR3 spans 13 residues. Germline CDR1 is SGHAT and CDR2 is FQNNGV. V was trimmed by 2 bases and J by 8 bases, leaving 10 bases between them. The DNA for the CDR3 is TGTGCCAGCAGCTTACCGGGTCGGGACATTCAGTACTTC. Translated: CASSLPGRDIQYF.

The chain links TRBV19 to TRBJ1-1, with D maybe TRBD1 (5 bases). The CDR3 contains 16 residues. Per germline, CDR1 LNHDA and CDR2 SQIVND (reference sequence). With 6 bases removed from V and 1 base from J, the gap between germline ends came to 18 bases. Here the CDR3 DNA reads TGTGCCAGTAGCGATATCAGGGTTAGGGGGAACACTGAAGCTTTCTTT. It translates to CASSDIRVRGNTEAFF.

The CDR3 sequence is CASDWGATGELFF. In nucleotides, the CDR3 is TGTGCCAGCGACTGGGGCGCGACCGGGGAGCTGTTTTTT. V usage is TRBV19 and J usage is TRBJ2-2; tentatively, D is TRBD1 (5 bases). Looked up from germline, CDR1 is LNHDA and CDR2 is SQIVND (reference sequence). The V end lost 9 bases, the J end lost 5 bases, and 13 bases lay between the germline ends. This CDR3 is 13 amino acids long.

This clonotype has ten or more counts. The CDR3 protein is CASNFPDGRSNTGELFF. The CDR3 DNA reads as TGTGCCAGCAATTTTCCGGACGGGAGGTCCAACACCGGGGAGCTGTTTTTT. This chain links TRBV28 with TRBJ2-2, with TRBD2 identical over 7 bases. Per germline, CDR1 MDHEN and CDR2 SYDVKM. The ends lost 7 bases at V and 2 bases at J; junction bases unmatched: 13. CDR3 size: 17 residues.

The table lists this clonotype with many counts. The gene calls are TRBV9 and TRBJ2-5; D might be TRBD2 (10 bases). The V gene lost 0 bases and the J gene lost 5 bases, with 20 bases spanning the gap. The germline V gene has CDR1 SGDLS and CDR2 YYNGEE. The CDR3 totals 17 residues. CDR3 amino acids: CASSVGGSGGTGETQYF. Written as DNA, the CDR3 is TGTGCCAGCAGCGTAGGAGGTAGCGGGGGGACAGGGGAGACCCAGTACTTC.

This clonotype was observed at least ten times. This chain uses TRBV12-3 or TRBV12-4 with TRBJ2-2; no clear D gene. The CDR3 sequence is 13 residues long. The V end lost 3 bases, the J end lost 7 bases, and 9 bases lay between the germline ends. For the CDR3, the DNA is TGTGCCAGCAGTTTCGCCCCAATCGGGGAGCTGTTTTTT. Translated, it gives CASSFAPIGELFF.

CDR3 coding DNA: TGTGCCAGCTCACCACCTGTCAGGGGAGAAGCTTTCTTT. This gives the protein CASSPPVRGEAFF. The chain links TRBV18 to TRBJ1-1; tentative D call: TRBD1 (6 bases). Trimming shortened V by 0 bases and J by 8 bases, and 10 bases separated the two germline ends. CDR1 and CDR2 (germline): KGHSH, LQKENI. This CDR3 region has 13 residues.

This clonotype was seen repeatedly, ten times or more. V gene TRBV13 combines with J gene TRBJ2-3, with 11 positions matching TRBD2. Trimming cost V 5 bases and J 4 bases; bases outside gene matches: 17. Germline loops: CDR1 PRHDT, CDR2 FYEKMQ (reference sequence). The CDR3 contains 19 residues. The DNA of the CDR3 is TGTGCCAGCAGCCCCGGGCTAGCGGGAGGCGTGGAAGGAGCAGATACGCAGTATTTT. Translated: CASSPGLAGGVEGADTQYF.

The table lists this clonotype with many counts. This chain uses TRBV27 with TRBJ2-7; maybe TRBD1 (7 bases). Between the trimmed V and J ends, which lost 0 bases and 2 bases, there was a span of 14 bases. This CDR3 has 16 amino acids. Germline V gives CDR1 MNHEY, CDR2 SMNVEV (reference sequence). The CDR3 here is CASSLSRDSVPYEQYF. CDR3 nucleotides: TGTGCCAGCAGTTTATCGCGGGACAGTGTACCCTACGAGCAGTACTTC.

J is TRBJ1-2 and V is TRBV3-1; D might be TRBD1 (5 bases). CDR1 LGHDT and CDR2 YNNKEL come from the germline V gene (reference sequence). This CDR3 region has 15 residues. Trimming cost V 1 base and J 3 bases, with 12 bases left between them. The CDR3 reads CASSQVFGGDYGYTF. CDR3 in DNA: TGTGCCAGCAGCCAAGTCTTCGGGGGGGACTATGGCTACACCTTC.

This clonotype was seen repeatedly, ten times or more. V gene TRBV7-2 combines with J gene TRBJ2-7; 7 positions match TRBD1. This CDR3 region has 16 residues. From germline, CDR1 is SGHTA and CDR2 FQGNSA. Trimming at V came to 1 base and at J to 3 bases, leaving 9 bases not matched to a gene. CDR3 sequence (DNA): TGTGCCAGCAGCTTAGTGCCAGGGGGTAGCATCTACGAGCAGTACTTC. Translated: CASSLVPGGSIYEQYF.

This sequence joins TRBV7-9 and TRBJ2-7; D is perhaps TRBD1 or TRBD2 (6 bases each). Trimming removed 1 base at V and 3 bases at J, with 13 bases between. CDR1 and CDR2 from the germline V gene are SEHNR and FQNEAQ (reference sequence). The CDR3 contains 15 residues. CDR3 DNA sequence: TGTGCCAGCAGCTTAGGGGGGGCGAGTTACTACGAGCAGTACTTC. This sequence encodes CASSLGGASYYEQYF. The full variable domain, in which reference TRBV7-9 and TRBJ2-7 provide the parts outside the CDR3, is DTGVSQNPRHKITKRGQNVTFRCDPISEHNRLYWYRQTLGQGPEFLTYFQNEAQLEKSRLLSDRFSAERPKGSFSTLEIQRTEQGDSAMYLCASSLGGASYYEQYFGPGTRLTVT.

At least ten counts were recorded for this clonotype. CDR3 protein: CASSPGPEPHGEQFF. DNA for the CDR3: TGTGCCAGCAGCCCGGGACCCGAGCCCCACGGTGAGCAGTTCTTC. The rearrangement uses TRBV7-9 and TRBJ2-1; either TRBD1 or TRBD2 may supply D (5 bases each). The length of the CDR3 is 15 residues. Deletions cut 5 bases from V and 9 bases from J, with 20 bases between. CDR1 and CDR2 from the germline V gene are SEHNR and FQNEAQ (reference sequence).

In its sample, this clonotype was seen a few times. The chain employs TRBV12-3 or TRBV12-4 and TRBJ2-3; maybe TRBD2 (5 bases). Trimming cost V 7 bases and J 1 base, with 18 bases left between them. The CDR3 extends over 16 amino acids. The CDR3 DNA reads as TGTGCCAGCAATTCGCGAGGAGGACCACGCACAGATACGCAGTATTTT. Amino acids: CASNSRGGPRTDTQYF.

At least ten counts were recorded for this clonotype. The chain couples TRBV18 to TRBJ1-5; D is ambiguous. This CDR3 spans 15 amino acids. Deletions cut 0 bases from V and 5 bases from J, with 11 bases between. Germline CDR1 reads KGHSH; CDR2 reads LQKENI. CDR3 residues: CASSPPGGNDQPQHF. The CDR3 coding sequence is TGTGCCAGCTCACCACCTGGAGGGAACGATCAGCCCCAGCATTTT.

This clonotype was detected many times. V is TRBV12-3 or TRBV12-4 and J is TRBJ1-2; 7 bases line up with TRBD1. Germline trimming cut 1 base from V and 1 base from J; bases unmatched to any gene: 3. CDR3 length: 15 amino acids. Here the CDR3 DNA reads TGTGCCAGCAGTTTAGGACAGGGAGATAACTATGGCTACACCTTC. As protein: CASSLGQGDNYGYTF.

This clonotype was found many times. The chain combines TRBV30 with TRBJ2-2, with 8 bases that match TRBD2. Unmatched junction bases numbered 0, after V lost 0 bases and J lost 6 bases. The CDR3 has 13 amino acids. CDR1 is GTSNPN, CDR2 SVGIG, per germline (reference sequence). In DNA form, the CDR3 reads TGTGCCTGGAGTGTACTAGCGGCCGGGGAGCTGTTTTTT. Amino acid sequence: CAWSVLAAGELFF.

This clonotype came up many times. This chain joins TRBV6-1 and TRBJ2-7; 9 bases fit TRBD1. Germline assignment: CDR1 MNHNS and CDR2 SASEGT. Unmatched junction bases numbered 4, after V lost 6 bases and J lost 4 bases. The CDR3 runs to 13 residues. The CDR3 loop reads CASRGQGMYEQYF. The CDR3 region has the DNA TGTGCCAGCAGAGGACAGGGGATGTACGAGCAGTACTTC.